This entry lists 10 T cell receptor beta chains sequenced from one sample in a study of identical twins. Each CDR3 protein is one row after TCRdb ran MiXCR on the 5' RACE reads. The sample contains around 1.7 million distinct CDR3 sequences, about 32% of which appear only once. The sequenced material came from cord blood. These receptor sequences come from a newborn girl in good health.

This clonotype has more than one count but fewer than ten. The J gene is TRBJ2-3, the V gene TRBV20-1; D uncertain. The CDR3 sequence is 12 residues long. CDR1 and CDR2 from the germline V gene are DFQATT and SNEGSKA (reference sequence). V lost 1 base and J lost 9, with 11 bases in between. The DNA of the CDR3 is TGCAGTGCTAGAGCTACACTCATGACGCAGTATTTT. It translates to CSARATLMTQYF.

This chain connects TRBV7-2 to TRBJ2-3; the match to TRBD2 covers 11 bases. Looked up from germline, CDR1 is SGHTA and CDR2 is FQGNSA. The V segment lost 5 bases and the J segment 8 bases; nucleotides outside the gene matches: 3. The CDR3 sequence is 13 residues long. CDR3 region: CASSTGLAGTQYF. The CDR3, as DNA: TGTGCCAGCAGCACCGGACTAGCGGGTACGCAGTATTTT.

The chain carries TRBV2 and TRBJ2-5; no clear D. Germline CDR1 reads SNHLY; CDR2 reads FYNNEI. The V and J ends lost 5 bases and 6 bases respectively, with 13 bases between them. The CDR3 is 13 amino acids. The CDR3 DNA is TGTGCCAGCAGTTCCACCTTTATAAAGACCCAGTACTTC. It codes for CASSSTFIKTQYF.

This clonotype was counted only a few times. This chain joins TRBV29-1 and TRBJ1-4; no firm D call. This CDR3 comprises 13 residues. Germline-derived CDR1 and CDR2 are SQVTM and ANQGSEA. The germline V and J ends were trimmed by 5 bases and 5 bases, with 12 bases remaining between them. In DNA form, the CDR3 reads TGCAGCGTTAAGACACGTCTCAATGAAAAACTGTTTTTT. It codes for CSVKTRLNEKLFF.

This clonotype has more than one count but fewer than ten. This chain links TRBV6-1 with TRBJ2-1; maybe TRBD2 (6 bases). Trimming took 9 bases from V and 5 from J, leaving 14 bases between them. Germline lookup yields CDR1 MNHNS and CDR2 SASEGT. The CDR3 runs 13 residues. As DNA, the CDR3 is TGTGCCAGTCGGGGGTCTCTGAACAATGAGCAGTTCTTC. Protein sequence: CASRGSLNNEQFF.

The J gene is TRBJ2-7, the V gene TRBV20-1; D remains unclear. V was trimmed by 6 bases and J by 7 bases, leaving 16 bases between them. Germline V lookup: CDR1 DFQATT, CDR2 SNEGSKA (reference sequence). This CDR3 is 12 amino acids long. The CDR3 DNA reads as TGCAGTGCGCATGGATCCCTACGGGAGCAGTACTTC. Translated, it gives CSAHGSLREQYF.

J is TRBJ2-4 and V is TRBV5-6, with TRBD2 matching over 8 bases. Matching the DNA end better, TRBJ2-7 makes the J call doubtful. The CDR3 is 16 amino acids. The germline gives CDR1 SGHDT, CDR2 YYEEEE. CDR3 protein: CASTQLGAGAGHEQYF. CDR3 in DNA: TGTGCCAGCACCCAGTTGGGAGCGGGAGCTGGCCACGAGCAGTACTTC.

This clonotype has more than one count but fewer than ten. The genes are TRBV20-1 and TRBJ2-7, with D tentatively TRBD2 (5 bases). Germline V lookup: CDR1 DFQATT, CDR2 SNEGSKA (reference sequence). Trimming removed 6 bases from V and 0 bases from J, with 12 bases in between. The CDR3 loop spans 13 amino acids. CDR3 nucleotides: TGCAGTGCCCAGCGGCAGAGCTCCTACGAGCAGTACTTC. It is translated as CSAQRQSSYEQYF.

J is TRBJ1-2 and V is TRBV7-2; possibly TRBD1 for D (6 bases). Germline loops: CDR1 SGHTA, CDR2 FQGNSA. The CDR3 runs to 17 residues. V lost 5 bases and J 1 base, leaving 20 bases between the germline ends. CDR3 residues: CASSPSGGRGFNYGYTF. The CDR3 DNA sequence: TGTGCCAGCAGCCCTAGCGGGGGAAGGGGGTTTAACTATGGCTACACCTTC. Based on the CDR3 plus reference TRBV7-2 and TRBJ1-2, the full variable domain is GAGVSQSPSNKVTEKGKDVELRCDPISGHTALYWYRQSLGQGLEFLIYFQGNSAPDKSGLPSDRFSAERTGGSVSTLTIQRTQQEDSAVYLCASSPSGGRGFNYGYTFGSGTRLTVV.

This clonotype was seen a single time. J is TRBJ1-1 and V is TRBV5-1; tentative D call: TRBD1 (6 bases). Trimming stripped 4 bases from V and 0 bases from J, with 16 bases between. This CDR3 has 16 amino acids. CDR1 is SGHRS, CDR2 YFSETQ, per germline. The DNA of the CDR3 is TGCGCCAGCAGCCGGATAGGGGGGCCTATGAACACTGAAGCTTTCTTT. Translated, it gives CASSRIGGPMNTEAFF. Drawing the rest from reference TRBV5-1 and TRBJ1-1, the complete variable domain is KAGVTQTPRYLIKTRGQQVTLSCSPISGHRSVSWYQQTPGQGLQFLFEYFSETQRNKGNFPGRFSGRQFSNSRSEMNVSTLELGDSALYLCASSRIGGPMNTEAFFGQGTRLTVV.